One sample yielded the 22 T cell receptor beta chains listed below, sequenced in a study of PD-L1 blockade in urothelial cancer. Generated by immunoSEQ multiplex PCR, the TCRdb table keeps only in-frame clones and is missing some. The sample gives tens of thousands of clones, 80% to 85% of which show up once; 3.2% is in the top ten. Time point in this sample: pretreatment peripheral blood. The specimen comprised PBMCs, sampled around atezolizumab (anti-PD-L1) treatment. These receptors all stem from a man aged 70 or older with urothelial cancer.

This chain connects TRBV18 to TRBJ1-1; D might be TRBD1 (5 bases). Germline V gene data show CDR1 as KGHSH and CDR2 as LQKENI. The V and J ends lost 2 bases and 1 base respectively, with 14 bases between them. The CDR3 consists of 16 residues. The CDR3 reads CASSPVQGSTNTEAFF. For the CDR3, the DNA is TGTGCCAGCTCACCAGTCCAGGGAAGTACGAACACTGAAGCTTTCTTT. The entire variable domain, with the rest obtained from reference TRBV18 and TRBJ1-1, is as follows: NAGVMQNPRHLVRRRGQEARLRCSPMKGHSHVYWYRQLPEEGLKFMVYLQKENIIDESGMPKERFSAEFPKEGPSILRIQQVVRGDSAAYFCASSPVQGSTNTEAFFGQGTRLTVV.

The chain uses TRBV10-2 and TRBJ2-1, with D possibly matching TRBD2 (6 bases). V was shortened by 5 bases and J by 9 bases, with 8 bases between the two germline ends. The length of the CDR3 is 11 residues. CDR1 and CDR2 (germline): WSHSY, SAAADI. As DNA, the CDR3 is TGCGCCAGCAGTCACGGGGGTGAGCAGTTCTTC. Its protein is CASSHGGEQFF.

The chain has TRBV19 and TRBJ1-1; 8 bases are shared with TRBD1. Germline trimming cut 8 bases from V and 4 bases from J; bases unmatched to any gene: 6. The V gene's germline CDR1 is LNHDA and CDR2 SQIVND (reference sequence). The CDR3 loop spans 13 amino acids. CDR3 region: CASEHRGITEAFF. The CDR3 region has the DNA TGTGCCAGTGAACACAGGGGGATCACTGAAGCTTTCTTT.

The chain recombines TRBV5-1 with TRBJ2-7; no clear D gene. V lost 0 bases and J lost 0, with 4 bases in between. CDR3 size: 13 residues. The germline gives CDR1 SGHRS, CDR2 YFSETQ. CDR3 sequence reads: CASSLGYSYEQYF. Written as DNA, the CDR3 is TGCGCCAGCAGCTTGGGCTACTCCTACGAGCAGTACTTC.

The chain couples TRBV27 to TRBJ2-1; 7 bases agree with TRBD1. The CDR3 loop spans 13 amino acids. Looked up from germline, CDR1 is MNHEY and CDR2 is SMNVEV (reference sequence). J gave up 6 bases and V 7 bases, and 6 bases lay outside the gene matches. The CDR3 DNA reads TGTGCCAGCACCGAGGGGGCTGGCAATGAGCAGTTCTTC. It specifies CASTEGAGNEQFF.

The CDR3 DNA sequence: TGTGCCACCAGCAGAGATGCGGGGGGCCAAGAAAAACTGTTTTTT. It yields the protein CATSRDAGGQEKLFF. V usage is TRBV15 and J usage is TRBJ1-4; weak D call: TRBD1 (6 bases). V was clipped by 0 bases and J by 8 bases, with 13 bases between them. This CDR3 is built from 15 residues. Germline V gives CDR1 LNHNV, CDR2 YYDKDF (reference sequence).

V is TRBV5-5 and J is TRBJ1-2; D not resolved. Germline V CDR1 and CDR2: SGHKS, YYEKEE (reference sequence). This CDR3 has 12 amino acids. V was shortened by 0 bases and J by 4 bases, with 4 bases between the two germline ends. CDR3 sequence: CASSLEAYGYTF. The DNA for the CDR3 is TGTGCCAGCAGCTTGGAAGCCTATGGCTACACCTTC.

Here the CDR3 DNA reads TGTGCCACCAGCAGCGGGAGACGAAGCACAGATACGCAGTATTTT. This sequence encodes CATSSGRRSTDTQYF. The gene calls are TRBV15 and TRBJ2-3; perhaps TRBD2 as D (6 bases). V was pared by 3 bases and J by 0 bases, with 10 bases between. Germline V gives CDR1 LNHNV, CDR2 YYDKDF (reference sequence). This CDR3 has 15 amino acids. The full variable domain, rest sourced from reference TRBV15 and TRBJ2-3, is DAMVIQNPRYQVTQFGKPVTLSCSQTLNHNVMYWYQQKSSQAPKLLFHYYDKDFNNEADTPDNFQSRRPNTSFCFLDIRSPGLGDTAMYLCATSSGRRSTDTQYFGPGTRLTVL.

V usage is TRBV5-1 and J usage is TRBJ2-7, with D uncertain. CDR3 length: 14 residues. The V end lost 0 bases, the J end lost 2 bases, and 9 bases lay between the germline ends. Germline V CDR1 and CDR2: SGHRS, YFSETQ. In nucleotides, the CDR3 is TGCGCCAGCAGCTTGGGAGACTCCACCTACGAGCAGTACTTC. Residues: CASSLGDSTYEQYF.

The V and J genes are TRBV27 and TRBJ2-1, with 7 bases that match TRBD2. Germline CDR1 MNHEY, CDR2 SMNVEV (reference sequence). The CDR3 has 15 residues. Trimming cost V 3 bases and J 5 bases; bases outside gene matches: 7. CDR3: CASSFQRDYDNEQFF. CDR3 sequence (DNA): TGTGCCAGCAGTTTCCAGCGGGATTACGACAATGAGCAGTTCTTC.

The chain combines TRBV29-1 with TRBJ2-7, with D possibly matching TRBD2 (5 bases). The CDR3 runs to 15 residues. Looked up from germline, CDR1 is SQVTM and CDR2 is ANQGSEA. V was cut by 6 bases and J by 1 base, with 19 bases left in between. Here the CDR3 reads CSVELLVTGSYEQYF. The CDR3 nucleotides read TGCAGCGTCGAACTACTAGTCACGGGATCCTACGAGCAGTACTTC.

J is TRBJ1-1 and V is TRBV10-3, with 10 bases matching TRBD1. This CDR3 is built from 16 residues. V lost 3 bases, J lost 7 bases, and 11 bases stayed unmatched. Germline CDR1 ENHRY, CDR2 SYGVKD. The CDR3 DNA sequence: TGTGCCATCAGTGAAATAGACAGGGGGCGCATAGGTGAAGCTTTCTTT. Amino acid sequence: CAISEIDRGRIGEAFF.

This rearrangement joins TRBV5-1 to TRBJ1-1, with 7 bases matching TRBD1. Trimming took 4 bases from V and 0 from J; bases not matched to a gene: 6. There are 15 residues in the CDR3. CDR1 is SGHRS and CDR2 is YFSETQ in the germline V gene. The chain's CDR3 is CASSAGTDLNTEAFF. As DNA, the CDR3 is TGCGCCAGCAGCGCCGGGACAGACTTGAACACTGAAGCTTTCTTT.

V is TRBV5-4 and J is TRBJ2-6; unclear D gene. The ends were cut back, 7 bases at V and 2 bases at J, with 13 bases in the middle. CDR1 and CDR2 (germline): SGHNT, YYREEE (reference sequence). This CDR3 has 15 amino acids. Here the CDR3 DNA reads TGTGCCAGCTCCCTACAGAGTACTGGGGCCAACGTCCTGACTTTC. It translates to CASSLQSTGANVLTF.

This rearrangement joins TRBV18 to TRBJ2-3, with a weak D call TRBD1 (6 bases). The CDR3 is 13 residues long. Germline CDR1 KGHSH, CDR2 LQKENI. The V gene lost 3 bases and the J gene lost 6 bases, with 10 bases spanning the gap. The CDR3 DNA reads as TGTGCCAGCTCACCGGTGGGGGCGGATACGCAGTATTTT. Residues: CASSPVGADTQYF.

The chain links TRBV5-4 to TRBJ2-3; D gene ambiguous. Germline values: CDR1 SGHNT, CDR2 YYREEE (reference sequence). The CDR3 totals 13 residues. The V and J ends lost 0 bases and 8 bases respectively, with 10 bases between them. The CDR3 loop is CASSLDSVGTQYF. The DNA for the CDR3 is TGTGCCAGCAGCTTGGATAGTGTCGGTACGCAGTATTTT.

V is TRBV18 and J is TRBJ1-1; perhaps TRBD1 as D (6 bases). This CDR3 is built from 15 residues. Germline V gene sequence: CDR1 KGHSH, CDR2 LQKENI. V was trimmed by 3 bases and J by 1 base, leaving 12 bases between them. CDR3 coding DNA: TGTGCCAGCTCACCCCCAGGGGACGGGAACACTGAAGCTTTCTTT. Translated: CASSPPGDGNTEAFF. Full variable domain (outside the CDR3, taken from reference TRBV18 and TRBJ1-1): NAGVMQNPRHLVRRRGQEARLRCSPMKGHSHVYWYRQLPEEGLKFMVYLQKENIIDESGMPKERFSAEFPKEGPSILRIQQVVRGDSAAYFCASSPPGDGNTEAFFGQGTRLTVV.

The V and J genes are TRBV7-2 and TRBJ2-7; D not certain. The CDR3 runs to 12 residues. Germline V gene sequence: CDR1 SGHTA, CDR2 FQGNSA. The V and J ends lost 3 bases and 0 bases respectively, with 3 bases between them. The DNA of the CDR3 is TGTGCCAGCAGCTTGAGCTCCTACGAGCAGTACTTC. Amino acids: CASSLSSYEQYF.

This clone was recorded a few times. V and J are TRBV13 and TRBJ2-1; D call uncertain. Germline V gives CDR1 PRHDT, CDR2 FYEKMQ (reference sequence). CDR3 length: 16 amino acids. Trimming pared 4 bases from V and 4 bases from J, leaving 17 bases between. CDR3 sequence reads: CASSSPLDQAYNEQFF. CDR3 nucleotides: TGTGCCAGCAGCTCCCCTTTAGATCAGGCTTACAATGAGCAGTTCTTC.

V and J are TRBV9 and TRBJ2-5, with D possibly matching TRBD2 (6 bases). Germline V gives CDR1 SGDLS, CDR2 YYNGEE. Between the trimmed V and J ends, which lost 0 bases and 2 bases, there was a span of 14 bases. The CDR3 spans 16 residues. CDR3 amino acids: CASSVGFGSAQETQYF. The CDR3 DNA reads TGTGCCAGCAGCGTAGGGTTCGGGAGTGCTCAAGAGACCCAGTACTTC.

Concerning this clone: At one of its ends the junction is not consistent with the germline gene, which may arise from a read error. Within the sample, other DNA sequences also encode this same CDR3. This CDR3 reads CASSDRGRGDTEAFF. The DNA for the CDR3 is TGTGCCAGCAGTGATAGGGGCAGGGGGGACACTGAGGCTTTCTTT. V usage is TRBV6-1 and J usage is TRBJ1-1; 7 bases match TRBD1. CDR3 size: 15 residues. Germline loops: CDR1 MNHNS, CDR2 SASEGT.

This sequence joins TRBV9 and TRBJ2-5, with 9 bases that match TRBD2. CDR1 and CDR2 (germline): SGDLS, YYNGEE. The ends lost 4 bases at V and 6 bases at J; junction bases unmatched: 13. The CDR3 loop spans 16 amino acids. This chain's CDR3 is CASSPRSSGSPQTQYF. CDR3 DNA sequence: TGTGCCAGCAGCCCCCGGAGTAGCGGGAGCCCACAGACCCAGTACTTC.